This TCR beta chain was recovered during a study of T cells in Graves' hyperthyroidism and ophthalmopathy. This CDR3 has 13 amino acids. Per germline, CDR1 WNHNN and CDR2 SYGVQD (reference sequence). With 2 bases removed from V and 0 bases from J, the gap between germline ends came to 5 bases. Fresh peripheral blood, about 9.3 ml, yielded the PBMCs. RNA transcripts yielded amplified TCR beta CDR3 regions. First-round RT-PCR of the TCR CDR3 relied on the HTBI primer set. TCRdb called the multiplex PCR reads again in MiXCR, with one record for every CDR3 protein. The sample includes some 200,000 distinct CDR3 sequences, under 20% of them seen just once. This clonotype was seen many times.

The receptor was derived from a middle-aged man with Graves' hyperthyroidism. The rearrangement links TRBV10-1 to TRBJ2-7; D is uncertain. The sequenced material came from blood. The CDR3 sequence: CASSEGSSYEQYF. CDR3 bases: TGCGCCAGCAGTGAGGGCAGCTCCTACGAGCAGTACTTC.